Each of the 9 T cell receptor beta chains below was sequenced from the same sample in a study of blood T cell repertoires in COVID-19 (dated by TCRdb to the early 2020s). Libraries were prepared through the immunoSEQ multiplex PCR assay. The table was pulled from immuneACCESS by TCRdb, which kept in-frame rearrangements only. Such tables lose some clones; where checked, under half of the loss comes from unresolved V genes, and the rest has no known cause. A total of 250,000 or so clones appear in this sample, 88% of them only once. The ten largest clones add up to 3% to 4% of the sample. Sequencing was carried out using PBMCs or T cells enriched from blood (not recorded which). Receptors were obtained from a young woman who had been exposed to COVID-19.

The genes are TRBV27 and TRBJ2-2; 10 bases agree with TRBD2. CDR1 and CDR2 from the germline V gene are MNHEY and SMNVEV (reference sequence). Trimming cost V 6 bases and J 6 bases; bases outside gene matches: 7. The CDR3 extends over 15 amino acids. The DNA for the CDR3 is TGTGCCAGCAGGGAGATAAGCGGGAGGGCCGGGGAGCTGTTTTTT. As protein: CASREISGRAGELFF.

The chain joins TRBV7-9 to TRBJ1-1; maybe TRBD1 (6 bases). Germline V gives CDR1 SEHNR, CDR2 FQNEAQ (reference sequence). The CDR3 has 14 residues. Trimming took off 3 bases at V and 8 bases at J, with 16 bases between the two ends. CDR3 bases: TGTGCCAGCAGCTTTACCGTCAGGACAGTAGAAGCTTTCTTT. Amino acids: CASSFTVRTVEAFF.

V usage is TRBV18 and J usage is TRBJ2-1, with 8 bases aligning to TRBD1. The junction had 2 bases not matched to a gene; V was cut back by 3 bases and J by 1 base. Germline V lookup: CDR1 KGHSH, CDR2 LQKENI. This CDR3 is 15 amino acids long. In DNA form, the CDR3 reads TGTGCCAGCTCACCGTACAGGGGGTCCTACAATGAGCAGTTCTTC. This encodes CASSPYRGSYNEQFF.

The rearrangement joins TRBV19 to TRBJ1-1, with 7 bases identical to TRBD1. Germline loops: CDR1 LNHDA, CDR2 SQIVND (reference sequence). J gave up 1 base and V 8 bases, and 10 bases lay outside the gene matches. This CDR3 comprises 15 residues. The CDR3 DNA sequence: TGTGCCAGTGGGAGCAGGGGGATTGGGAACACTGAAGCTTTCTTT. This gives the protein CASGSRGIGNTEAFF.

The chain uses TRBV18 and TRBJ1-2, with D unresolved. V lost 1 base to trimming and J lost 4 bases, with 10 bases between them. CDR3 length: 14 residues. Germline V gene lookup returns CDR1 KGHSH and CDR2 LQKENI. CDR3 bases: TGTGCCAGCTCACCACGGGTGGAGAGCTATGGCTACACCTTC. This encodes CASSPRVESYGYTF.

The CDR3 DNA sequence: TGTGCCACCAGCAGACCCGGGACAGGCTACAATGAGCAGTTCTTC. Amino acids: CATSRPGTGYNEQFF. V and J are TRBV15 and TRBJ2-1; TRBD1 agrees at 8 bases. J was trimmed by 3 bases and V by 2 bases; bases with no gene match: 3. CDR3 length: 15 amino acids. CDR1 and CDR2 (germline): LNHNV, YYDKDF (reference sequence).

The chain employs TRBV7-3 and TRBJ1-6; 8 bases map to TRBD1. This CDR3 has 13 amino acids. Germline CDR1 and CDR2: SGHTA and FQGTGA. With V trimmed by 8 bases and J by 9 bases, 6 bases remained unmatched. The CDR3 is CASGQGALSPLHF. Here the CDR3 DNA reads TGTGCCAGCGGTCAGGGGGCACTTTCACCCCTCCACTTT. The whole variable domain, filled in from reference TRBV7-3 and TRBJ1-6, reads GAGVSQTPSNKVTEKGKYVELRCDPISGHTALYWYRQSLGQGPEFLIYFQGTGAADDSGLPNDRFFAVRPEGSVSTLKIQRTERGDSAVYLCASGQGALSPLHFGNGTRLTVT.

This chain connects TRBV6-1 to TRBJ2-5; D is possibly TRBD1 (5 bases). The CDR3 totals 15 residues. V dropped 1 base and J dropped 6 bases, with 15 bases sitting between them. CDR1 and CDR2 (germline): MNHNS, SASEGT. CDR3 in DNA: TGTGCCAGCAGTGAAGAGGAAGGGGTTCGGAAGACCCAGTACTTC. It specifies CASSEEEGVRKTQYF.

This clone was recorded only once. The rearrangement links TRBV6-5 to TRBJ1-2; 8 bases agree with TRBD1. Losses at the gene ends were 7 bases for V and 1 base for J; bases not matched to a gene: 8. Per the germline V gene, CDR1 is MNHEY and CDR2 is SVGAGI. This CDR3 has 15 residues. CDR3: CASNLGTGGNYGYTF. The CDR3 region has the DNA TGTGCCAGCAACCTGGGGACAGGAGGTAACTATGGCTACACCTTC.